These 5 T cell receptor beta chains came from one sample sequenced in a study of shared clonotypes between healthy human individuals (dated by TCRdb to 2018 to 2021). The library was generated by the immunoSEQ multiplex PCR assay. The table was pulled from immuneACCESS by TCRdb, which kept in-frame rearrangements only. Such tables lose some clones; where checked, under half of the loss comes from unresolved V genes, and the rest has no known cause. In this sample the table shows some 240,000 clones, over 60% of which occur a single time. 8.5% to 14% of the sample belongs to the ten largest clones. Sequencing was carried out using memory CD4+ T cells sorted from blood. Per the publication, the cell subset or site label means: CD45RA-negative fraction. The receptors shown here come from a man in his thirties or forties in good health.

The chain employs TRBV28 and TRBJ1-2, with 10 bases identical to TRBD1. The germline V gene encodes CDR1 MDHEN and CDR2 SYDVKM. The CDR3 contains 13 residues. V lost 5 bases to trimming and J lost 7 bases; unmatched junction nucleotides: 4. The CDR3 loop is CASSGTGVSGYTF. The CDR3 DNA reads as TGTGCCAGCAGTGGGACAGGGGTGAGTGGCTACACCTTC.

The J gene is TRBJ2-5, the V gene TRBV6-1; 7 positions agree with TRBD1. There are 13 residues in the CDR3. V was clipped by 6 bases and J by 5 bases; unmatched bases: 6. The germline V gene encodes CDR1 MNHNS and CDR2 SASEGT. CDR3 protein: CASRRQGSETQYF. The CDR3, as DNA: TGTGCCAGCAGAAGACAGGGTTCGGAGACCCAGTACTTC.

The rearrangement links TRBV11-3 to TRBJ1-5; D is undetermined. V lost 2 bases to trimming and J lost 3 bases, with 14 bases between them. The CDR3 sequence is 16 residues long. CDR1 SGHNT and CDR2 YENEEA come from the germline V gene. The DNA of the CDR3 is TGTGCCAGCAGCTTAATACGGCAGGCGTTCAATCAGCCCCAGCATTTT. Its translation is CASSLIRQAFNQPQHF.

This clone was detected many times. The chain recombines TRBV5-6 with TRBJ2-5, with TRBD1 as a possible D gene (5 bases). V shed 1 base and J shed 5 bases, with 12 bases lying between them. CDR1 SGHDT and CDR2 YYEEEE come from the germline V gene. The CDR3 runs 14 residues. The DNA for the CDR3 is TGTGCCAGCAGCTTGTATGGTCAGGGTGAGACCCAGTACTTC. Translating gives CASSLYGQGETQYF.

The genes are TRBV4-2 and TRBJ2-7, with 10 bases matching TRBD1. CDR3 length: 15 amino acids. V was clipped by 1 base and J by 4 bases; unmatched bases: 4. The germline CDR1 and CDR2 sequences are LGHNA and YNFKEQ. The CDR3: CASSQGTGGGYEQYF. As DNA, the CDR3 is TGTGCCAGCAGCCAAGGGACAGGGGGTGGATACGAGCAGTACTTC.